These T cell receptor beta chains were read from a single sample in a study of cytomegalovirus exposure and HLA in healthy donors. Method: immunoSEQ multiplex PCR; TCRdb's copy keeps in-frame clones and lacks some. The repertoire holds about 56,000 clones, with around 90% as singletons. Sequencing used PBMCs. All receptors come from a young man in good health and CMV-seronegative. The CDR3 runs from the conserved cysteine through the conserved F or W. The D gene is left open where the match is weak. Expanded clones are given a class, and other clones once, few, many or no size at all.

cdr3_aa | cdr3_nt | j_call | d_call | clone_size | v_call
CASSLGPADEQFF | TGCGCCAGCAGCTTAGGTCCCGCGGATGAGCAGTTCTTC | TRBJ2-1 | . | . | TRBV5-1
CASSHGVGGRSYNEQFF | TGTGCCAGCAGCCATGGGGTGGGGGGTAGGTCCTACAATGAGCAGTTCTTC | TRBJ2-1 | . | . | TRBV28
CASSSRLAGGTGELFF | TGTGCCAGCAGCTCTCGACTAGCGGGAGGTACCGGGGAGCTGTTTTTT | TRBJ2-2 | TRBD2 | . | TRBV7-2
CASSRQGNEKLFF | TGTGCCAGCAGCCGACAGGGGAATGAAAAACTGTTTTTT | TRBJ1-4 | TRBD1 | . | TRBV14
CASSLGGGRETQYF | TGTGCCAGCAGCTTGGGGGGGGGTCGGGAGACCCAGTACTTC | TRBJ2-5 | TRBD2 | . | TRBV5-4
CASSKVKRGQGAGEQFF | TGTGCCAGCAGCAAAGTAAAGCGGGGACAGGGGGCAGGTGAGCAGTTCTTC | TRBJ2-1 | . | . | TRBV21-1
CSETGGTGELFF | TGCAGCGAGACAGGGGGCACCGGGGAGCTGTTTTTT | TRBJ2-2 | TRBD1 | . | TRBV29-1
CASSQDTGLNTEAFF | TGCGCCAGCAGCCAAGATACAGGGTTGAACACTGAAGCTTTCTTT | TRBJ1-1 | . | . | TRBV4-3
CASSLAGRGHEQYF | TGTGCCAGCAGTTTGGCGGGGAGGGGACACGAGCAGTACTTC | TRBJ2-7 | TRBD2 | . | TRBV6-1
CASSRQENTEAFF | TGTGCCAGCAGTCGCCAGGAGAACACTGAAGCTTTCTTT | TRBJ1-1 | . | . | TRBV7-3
CASSQVSSGRSEQYF | TGTGCCAGCAGCCAAGTTTCCAGCGGGAGATCCGAGCAGTACTTC | TRBJ2-7 | TRBD2 | few | TRBV14
CASSVEGSSRADTQYF | TGTGCCAGCAGCGTAGAAGGTAGCAGTCGGGCAGATACGCAGTATTTT | TRBJ2-3 | . | once | TRBV9
CATRTGPYEQYF | TGTGCCACCCGGACAGGCCCCTACGAGCAGTACTTC | TRBJ2-7 | TRBD1 | few | TRBV6-5
CASSFSGEGSTEAFF | TGCGCCAGCAGCTTCTCCGGGGAGGGGAGCACTGAAGCTTTCTTT | TRBJ1-1 | . | . | TRBV5-1
CSASGANNEQFF | TGCAGCGCCTCGGGAGCTAACAATGAGCAGTTCTTC | TRBJ2-1 | . | . | TRBV29-1
CASSSSRTGQNTEAFF | TGCGCCAGCAGCTCATCCCGGACAGGGCAGAACACTGAAGCTTTCTTT | TRBJ1-1 | TRBD1 | . | TRBV4-3
CASSQAYGQTQYF | TGTGCCAGCAGCCAGGCATATGGGCAGACCCAGTACTTC | TRBJ2-5 | . | . | TRBV4-2
CASSASDRGLADEQYF | TGTGCCAGCAGCGCCTCTGATAGGGGACTAGCCGACGAGCAGTACTTC | TRBJ2-7 | TRBD2 | . | TRBV9
CASTGGAKTGELFF | TGTGCCAGCACCGGGGGGGCAAAAACCGGGGAGCTGTTTTTT | TRBJ2-2 | TRBD2 | . | TRBV28
CAVAAGRNEKLFF | TGTGCCGTTGCGGCAGGGAGGAATGAAAAACTGTTTTTT | TRBJ1-4 | . | . | TRBV19
CASSQFATAVRTDTQYF | TGCGCCAGCAGCCAATTCGCCACGGCGGTTCGCACAGATACGCAGTATTTT | TRBJ2-3 | . | . | TRBV4-3
CASSQEGLAGNNEQFF | TGCGCCAGCAGCCAAGAGGGTCTAGCGGGGAACAATGAGCAGTTCTTC | TRBJ2-1 | TRBD2 | . | TRBV4-1
CSVSPTGANVLTF | TGCAGCGTCTCACCAACAGGGGCCAACGTCCTGACTTTC | TRBJ2-6 | . | . | TRBV29-1
CASSLGQGARETQYF | TGTGCCAGCAGCTTGGGACAGGGGGCGAGGGAGACCCAGTACTTC | TRBJ2-5 | TRBD1 | . | TRBV5-6
CASSLNIPLGGFF | TGTGCCAGCAGTTTGAACATCCCCCTAGGTGGTTTCTTT | TRBJ1-1 | . | . | TRBV28
CASSQGLREETQYF | TGTGCCAGCAGCCAAGGGCTCAGGGAAGAGACCCAGTACTTC | TRBJ2-5 | . | . | TRBV4-2
CASSEEARGTDTQYF | TGTGCCAGCAGTGAAGAGGCCAGGGGCACAGATACGCAGTATTTT | TRBJ2-3 | . | once | TRBV2
CASSGQMGETQYF | TGTGCCAGCAGCGGACAGATGGGGGAGACCCAGTACTTC | TRBJ2-5 | . | . | TRBV6-1
CASRSSGTGNTEAFF | TGTGCCAGCAGGAGTTCCGGGACAGGTAACACTGAAGCTTTCTTT | TRBJ1-1 | TRBD1 | . | TRBV27
CASSPRVAGEADTQYF | TGTGCCAGCAGCCCGAGGGTAGCGGGGGAAGCAGATACGCAGTATTTT | TRBJ2-3 | TRBD2 | . | TRBV11-1
CASSEGGRDTQYF | TGTGCCAGCAGTGAAGGAGGGAGAGATACGCAGTATTTT | TRBJ2-3 | . | . | TRBV6-4
CASSPGGTGDYNEQFF | TGTGCCAGTAGTCCCGGGGGGACAGGGGATTACAATGAGCAGTTCTTC | TRBJ2-1 | TRBD1 | . | TRBV19
CASSVATGSETQYF | TGTGCCAGCAGCGTAGCTACGGGATCGGAGACCCAGTACTTC | TRBJ2-5 | . | once | TRBV9
CSVLGTSSYNEQFF | TGCAGCGTACTAGGTACAAGCTCCTACAATGAGCAGTTCTTC | TRBJ2-1 | . | . | TRBV29-1
CASRLQDNTEAFF | TGCGCCAGCAGACTACAGGATAACACTGAAGCTTTCTTT | TRBJ1-1 | . | . | TRBV5-1
CASKADSNEQFF | TGTGCCAGCAAGGCGGATTCCAATGAGCAGTTCTTC | TRBJ2-1 | . | . | TRBV9
CASSSLETSAARQYF | TGTGCCAGCAGTTCTCTGGAGACTAGCGCTGCCCGGCAGTACTTC | TRBJ2-7 | TRBD2 | . | TRBV14
CASSLAGVGYTF | TGTGCCAGCAGTTTGGCCGGGGTCGGCTACACCTTC | TRBJ1-2 | . | . | TRBV27
CASSSRLAGGGEQFF | TGTGCCAGCAGCTCCAGACTAGCGGGAGGGGGTGAGCAGTTCTTC | TRBJ2-1 | TRBD2 | once | TRBV9
CASSPRGSGVQETQYF | TGTGCCAGCAGTCCCCGGGGTTCGGGCGTCCAAGAGACCCAGTACTTC | TRBJ2-5 | . | . | TRBV5-6
CASSLSNAGQGPTF | TGTGCCAGCAGTTTGTCAAATGCGGGACAGGGTCCCACCTTC | TRBJ1-2 | TRBD1 | . | TRBV28
CASSQPNYEKLFF | TGCGCCAGCAGCCAACCGAACTACGAAAAACTGTTTTTT | TRBJ1-4 | . | . | TRBV4-1
CATSRDPAYGSDTQYF | TGTGCCACCAGCAGAGATCCAGCGTACGGATCAGATACGCAGTATTTT | TRBJ2-3 | . | once | TRBV15
CASSPGNQPQHF | TGTGCCAGCAGCCCGGGCAATCAGCCCCAGCATTTT | TRBJ1-5 | . | . | TRBV11-2
CASSYSGRRAYEQYF | TGTGCCAGCAGTTACAGCGGGAGAAGAGCCTACGAGCAGTACTTC | TRBJ2-7 | TRBD2 | . | TRBV6-5
CASSLENRDENTIYF | TGTGCCAGCAGCTTAGAGAACAGGGATGAAAACACCATATATTTT | TRBJ1-3 | . | once | TRBV13
CSVEGERGWETQYF | TGCAGCGTTGAAGGGGAAAGGGGCTGGGAGACCCAGTACTTC | TRBJ2-5 | . | . | TRBV29-1
CASSLDRYRGQSMNTEAFF | TGTGCCAGCAGCTTAGATAGGTACAGGGGGCAGTCTATGAACACTGAAGCTTTCTTT | TRBJ1-1 | TRBD1 | . | TRBV11-2
CASSKTGTGEGYTF | TGTGCCAGCAGTAAGACCGGGACAGGGGAAGGCTACACCTTC | TRBJ1-2 | TRBD1 | . | TRBV6-6
CASSFTWTEGFSYEQYF | TGTGCCAGCAGTTTTACCTGGACCGAGGGATTTTCCTACGAGCAGTACTTC | TRBJ2-7 | . | once | TRBV28